Listed below are T cell receptor beta chains from one sample, sequenced in a study of cytomegalovirus exposure and HLA in healthy donors. Assay used: immunoSEQ multiplex PCR; TCRdb lists only in-frame clones, some missing. The data contain 120,000 or so clones, more than 60% of them singletons. What was sequenced was PBMCs. Receptor source: a woman in her thirties or forties in good health and CMV-seronegative. Both conserved end residues are part of each CDR3. The D gene is left open where the match is weak. Clone size is stated in some rows and not others, as once, few, many or a class when expanded.

V gene	J gene	clone size	D gene	CDR3 DNA	CDR3 protein
TRBV28	TRBJ2-7	NA	NA	TGTGCCAGCAGTCGCTACTACGAGCAGTACTTC	CASSRYYEQYF
TRBV30	TRBJ2-3	NA	TRBD2	TGTGCCTGGAGTATTGGCGGGAGTTTAGATACGCAGTATTTT	CAWSIGGSLDTQYF
TRBV7-9	TRBJ2-6	NA	TRBD1	TGTGCCAGCAGCTTAAGGGCAGGGGGAGATTCTGGGGCCAACGTCCTGACTTTC	CASSLRAGGDSGANVLTF
TRBV6-4	TRBJ2-3	NA	TRBD2	TGTGCCAGCAGTCCTTCTAGCGGGGATAACACAGATACGCAGTATTTT	CASSPSSGDNTDTQYF
TRBV5-4	TRBJ2-5	NA	TRBD2	TGTGCCAGCAGCTTGGCAGGGGGTAGCGGGAGGCAAGAGACCCAGTACTTC	CASSLAGGSGRQETQYF
TRBV27	TRBJ2-2	NA	TRBD2	TGTGCCAGCAGTCCTCTCAGGACTAGCACCGGGGAGCTGTTTTTT	CASSPLRTSTGELFF
TRBV7-2	TRBJ2-7	NA	NA	TGTGCCAGCAGCTTAGCGAGTTTTACTAAGCGAGCCTCCTACGAGCAGTACTTC	CASSLASFTKRASYEQYF
TRBV5-4	TRBJ2-3	NA	TRBD2	TGTGCCAGCAGCCTAAGGGGCGGGAGGGGCACAGATACGCAGTATTTT	CASSLRGGRGTDTQYF
TRBV25-1	TRBJ1-1	NA	NA	TGTGCCAGCAGCCCGGTAGTGTATCGGGGGAGGGGGACTGAAGCTTTCTTT	CASSPVVYRGRGTEAFF
TRBV11-2	TRBJ2-1	NA	NA	TGTGCCAGCAGCGGTGGCAACACTCAGGGGGGACAGTTCTTC	CASSGGNTQGGQFF
TRBV7-8	TRBJ2-7	NA	TRBD2	TGTGCCAGCAGCCTGACTAGCGGGAGGGCATACGAGCAGTACTTC	CASSLTSGRAYEQYF
TRBV18	TRBJ2-1	few	TRBD2	TGTGCCAGCTCAGAGGCGGGAGAGGAGACTGAGCAGTTCTTC	CASSEAGEETEQFF
TRBV7-9	TRBJ2-5	NA	TRBD1	TGTTCCAGCAGCAAACGACAGGGGGGTATAGAGACCCAGTACTTC	CSSSKRQGGIETQYF
TRBV19	TRBJ2-3	NA	NA	TGTGCCAGTAGTATTTTAGCGGAAAGCACAGATACGCAGTATTTT	CASSILAESTDTQYF
TRBV5-5	TRBJ1-5	NA	NA	TGTGCCAGCAGAACGTACGGTAGCAATCAGCCCCAGCATTTT	CASRTYGSNQPQHF
TRBV6-5	TRBJ1-1	NA	TRBD1	TGTGCCAGCAGAGACTCAGGGGGCCTGAACACTGAAGCTTTCTTT	CASRDSGGLNTEAFF
TRBV7-2	TRBJ2-3	once	NA	TGTGCCAGCAGCCTAGGGCGGGGCGCCACAGATACGCAGTATTTT	CASSLGRGATDTQYF
TRBV10-3	TRBJ1-5	NA	NA	TGTGCCATCAGTGAGTCGGACGGGGGACAGCCCCAGCATTTT	CAISESDGGQPQHF
TRBV5-6	TRBJ2-7	NA	NA	TGTGCCAGCAGCTTGGAGCCCACGGAGCAGTACTTC	CASSLEPTEQYF
TRBV4-3	TRBJ2-1	NA	TRBD2	TGCGCCAGCAGCCCTCGAGCGGGGGGTAGTTACAATGAGCAGTTCTTC	CASSPRAGGSYNEQFF
TRBV6-1	TRBJ2-7	few	NA	TGTGCCAGCAGTGCCGAGCAGAAAGCGGCATACGAGCAGTACTTC	CASSAEQKAAYEQYF
TRBV18	TRBJ2-1	NA	NA	TGTGCCAGCTCACCTCAGGGCACTGAGCAGTTCTTC	CASSPQGTEQFF
TRBV10-3	TRBJ1-1	NA	TRBD1	TGTGCCATCAGAGGACAGGGGGGAGACGACACTGAAGCTTTCTTT	CAIRGQGGDDTEAFF
TRBV7-6	TRBJ2-7	NA	TRBD2	TGTGCCAGCAGCTCCAGGACTAGCGGCTACGAGCAGTACTTC	CASSSRTSGYEQYF
TRBV27	TRBJ2-1	NA	TRBD2	TGTGCCAGCAGAACCGGGACTATGGCTTACAATGAGCAGTTCTTC	CASRTGTMAYNEQFF
TRBV6-1	TRBJ2-6	NA	NA	TGTGCCAGCAGCATGGGGCTATCCGGGGCCAACGTCCTGACTTTC	CASSMGLSGANVLTF
TRBV6-6	TRBJ2-4	few	NA	TGTGCCAGCAGTTATAAGGGGAACCAAAACATTCAGTACTTC	CASSYKGNQNIQYF
TRBV5-4	TRBJ2-5	few	TRBD2	TGTGCCAGCAGCTTGGGGGCTAGCGGGCAAGAGACCCAGTACTTC	CASSLGASGQETQYF
TRBV27	TRBJ1-1	few	NA	TGTGCCAGCAGTACGGAGGGGGGGATAGATTTATTCAATTTGAACACTGAAGCTTTCTTT	CASSTEGGIDLFNLNTEAFF
TRBV7-2	TRBJ2-7	once	TRBD2	TGTGCCAGCAGCCCAGGGGTAGCGGGGGTTCTCTCCTACGAGCAGTACTTC	CASSPGVAGVLSYEQYF
TRBV14	TRBJ1-1	few	NA	TGTGCTAGCAGCGAACTAACTGTTGGGTCTGAAGCTTTCTTT	CASSELTVGSEAFF
TRBV4-1	TRBJ1-5	NA	NA	TGTGCCAGCAGCCAAGACTTGGGGGGGACACAAGGGCCCCAGCATTTT	CASSQDLGGTQGPQHF
TRBV7-2	TRBJ2-5	NA	NA	TGTGCCAGCAGCTCCTCAGGGACCCAGTACTTC	CASSSSGTQYF
TRBV28	TRBJ1-2	NA	NA	TGTGCCTCCACCAATTCAGCTAACTATGGCTACACCTTC	CASTNSANYGYTF
TRBV7-2	TRBJ1-1	NA	TRBD1	TGTGCCAGCAGCTACAGGGGGCAGGGGGTTACTGAAGCTTTCTTT	CASSYRGQGVTEAFF
TRBV10-3	TRBJ1-3	once	NA	TGTGCCATCAGTGTTGGGCAGGGAAGGAACACCATATATTTT	CAISVGQGRNTIYF
TRBV7-2	TRBJ2-5	NA	NA	TGTGCCAGCAGCCCGCAGGATGAAGAGACCCAGTACTTC	CASSPQDEETQYF
TRBV4-3	TRBJ2-4	NA	NA	TGCGCCAGCAGCCACCACCTGGCAGGGATGGAAAACATTCAGTACTTC	CASSHHLAGMENIQYF
TRBV18	TRBJ2-1	few	TRBD1	TGTGCCAGCTCACCGGGGACAGGGGGAAATGAGCAGTTCTTC	CASSPGTGGNEQFF
TRBV30	TRBJ1-1	NA	NA	TGTGCCTGGAGGCAGGGCCCGAACACTGAAGCTTTCTTT	CAWRQGPNTEAFF
TRBV4-2	TRBJ1-1	NA	NA	TGTGCCAGCAGCCAAGATGGCCAGAAGAACACTGAAGCTTTCTTT	CASSQDGQKNTEAFF
TRBV11-2	TRBJ2-7	NA	NA	TGTGCCAGCAGCTTAGATGGGCTAAGCGAGCAGTACTTC	CASSLDGLSEQYF
TRBV5-5	TRBJ2-7	NA	NA	TGTGCCAGCAGCTCCCGGTTTACCCGAACCTACGAGCAGTACTTC	CASSSRFTRTYEQYF
TRBV19	TRBJ1-5	NA	TRBD1	TGTGCCAGTAGTATGCGGGACAGGGGAAATCAGCCCCAGCATTTT	CASSMRDRGNQPQHF
TRBV5-8	TRBJ2-5	NA	TRBD2	TGTGCCAGCAGGTCACTAGCGGGGGACCAGAACGGGGAGACCCAGTACTTC	CASRSLAGDQNGETQYF
TRBV28	TRBJ1-2	NA	NA	TGTGCCAGCCGCGAAGACTATGGCTACACCTTC	CASREDYGYTF
TRBV19	TRBJ2-7	NA	TRBD1	TGTGCCAGTAGTATAACGGACAGGGGCTACGAGCAGTACTTC	CASSITDRGYEQYF
TRBV7-9	TRBJ1-1	NA	NA	TGTGCCAGCAGCAGAGCGGGCCCAGGTACCGCTTTCTTT	CASSRAGPGTAFF
TRBV7-9	TRBJ1-1	NA	NA	TGTGCCAGCAGTGTCACAGTGGACACTGAAGCTTTCTTT	CASSVTVDTEAFF
TRBV4-2	TRBJ1-4	NA	NA	TGTGCCAGCAGCCAAGATGATGCCAGGGTAACTAATGAAAAACTGTTTTTT	CASSQDDARVTNEKLFF
TRBV5-6	TRBJ2-2	once	TRBD1	TGTGCCAGCAGCCAGATTGGGACAGGGAACACCGGGGAGCTGTTTTTT	CASSQIGTGNTGELFF
TRBV27	TRBJ2-1	NA	TRBD2	TGTGCCAGCAGTTTCGGGACTACCTTCTCCTACAATGAGCAGTTCTTC	CASSFGTTFSYNEQFF
TRBV30	TRBJ1-1	NA	TRBD1	TGTGCCTGGAGTGTAAAAGGGAGGACAGGCGCGGCTTTCTTT	CAWSVKGRTGAAFF
TRBV6-1	TRBJ1-5	NA	TRBD1	TGTGCCAGCAGTGTAGACAGGGATCAGCCCCAGCATTTT	CASSVDRDQPQHF
TRBV7-2	TRBJ2-5	once	TRBD2	TGTGCCAGCATATCAGGGGCTAGCGGGAGGGTAGAGACCCAGTACTTC	CASISGASGRVETQYF
TRBV7-9	TRBJ1-5	few	TRBD1	TGTGCCAGCAGCCTGACAGGGGGTGGCAATCAGCCCCAGCATTTT	CASSLTGGGNQPQHF
TRBV28	TRBJ1-1	NA	TRBD1	TGTGCCAGCAGCCAGACAGGGTTTGGGAACACTGAAGCTTTCTTT	CASSQTGFGNTEAFF